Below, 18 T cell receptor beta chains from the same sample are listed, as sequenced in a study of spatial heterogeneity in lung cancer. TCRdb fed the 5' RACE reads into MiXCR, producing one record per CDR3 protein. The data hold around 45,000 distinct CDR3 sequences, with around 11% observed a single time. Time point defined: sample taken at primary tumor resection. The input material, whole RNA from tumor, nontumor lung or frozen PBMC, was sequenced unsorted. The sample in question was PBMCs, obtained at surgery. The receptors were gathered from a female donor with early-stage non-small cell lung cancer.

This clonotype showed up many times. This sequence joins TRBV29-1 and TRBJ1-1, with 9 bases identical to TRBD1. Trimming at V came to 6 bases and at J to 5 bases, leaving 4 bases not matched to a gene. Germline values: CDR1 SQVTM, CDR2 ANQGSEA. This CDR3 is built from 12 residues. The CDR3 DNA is TGCAGCGTAGGACAGGGGAGGACTGAAGCTTTCTTT. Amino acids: CSVGQGRTEAFF.

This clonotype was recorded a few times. The DNA for the CDR3 is TGCAGTGCTAGAAACAGGGGTTGGGCCAACGTCCTGACTTTC. Amino acid sequence: CSARNRGWANVLTF. V is TRBV20-1 and J is TRBJ2-6; 7 nucleotides align to TRBD1. With 2 bases clipped from V and 5 bases from J, the junction kept 3 bases outside the gene matches. CDR3 length: 14 residues. Germline V gene sequence: CDR1 DFQATT, CDR2 SNEGSKA (reference sequence).

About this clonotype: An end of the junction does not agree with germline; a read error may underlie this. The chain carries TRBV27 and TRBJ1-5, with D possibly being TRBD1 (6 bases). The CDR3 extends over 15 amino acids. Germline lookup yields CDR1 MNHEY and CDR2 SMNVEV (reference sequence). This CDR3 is CSSTPRGQSNQPQHF. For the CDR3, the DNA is TGTTCCAGCACTCCACGGGGGCAGAGCAATCAGCCCCAGCATTTT.

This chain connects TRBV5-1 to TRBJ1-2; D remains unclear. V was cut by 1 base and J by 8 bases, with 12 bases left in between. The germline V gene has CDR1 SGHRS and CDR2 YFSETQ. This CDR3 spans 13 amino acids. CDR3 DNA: TGCGCCAGCAGCTTGATGAGAATCGACGGCTACACCTTC. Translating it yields CASSLMRIDGYTF.

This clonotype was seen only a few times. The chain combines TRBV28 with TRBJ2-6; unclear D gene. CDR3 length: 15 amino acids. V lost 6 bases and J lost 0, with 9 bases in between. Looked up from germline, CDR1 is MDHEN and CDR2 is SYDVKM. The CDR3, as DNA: TGTGCCAGCAGGCCAAGGGTCTCTGGGGCCAACGTCCTGACTTTC. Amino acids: CASRPRVSGANVLTF.

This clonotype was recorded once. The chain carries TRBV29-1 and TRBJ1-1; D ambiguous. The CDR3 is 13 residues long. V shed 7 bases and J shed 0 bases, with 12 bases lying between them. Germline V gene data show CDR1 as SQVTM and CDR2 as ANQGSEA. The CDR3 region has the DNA TGCAGCGCAAACCAGGAGATGAACACTGAAGCTTTCTTT. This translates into CSANQEMNTEAFF.

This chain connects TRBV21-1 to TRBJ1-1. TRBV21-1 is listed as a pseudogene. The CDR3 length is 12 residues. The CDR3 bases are TGTGCCAGCAGGGGGAGGGACACTGAAGCTTTCTTT. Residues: CASRGRDTEAFF.

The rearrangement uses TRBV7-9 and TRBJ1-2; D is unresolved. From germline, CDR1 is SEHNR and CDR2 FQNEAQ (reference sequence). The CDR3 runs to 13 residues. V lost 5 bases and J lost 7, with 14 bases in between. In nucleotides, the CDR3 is TGTGCCAGCAGCGAGTGGGAGGCCCGTGGCTACACCTTC. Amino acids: CASSEWEARGYTF.

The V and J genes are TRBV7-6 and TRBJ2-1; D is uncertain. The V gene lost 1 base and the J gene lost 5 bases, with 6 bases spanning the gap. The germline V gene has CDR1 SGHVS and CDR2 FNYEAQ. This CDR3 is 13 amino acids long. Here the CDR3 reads CASSLGSHNEQFF. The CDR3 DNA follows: TGTGCCAGCAGCTTAGGCTCACACAATGAGCAGTTCTTC.

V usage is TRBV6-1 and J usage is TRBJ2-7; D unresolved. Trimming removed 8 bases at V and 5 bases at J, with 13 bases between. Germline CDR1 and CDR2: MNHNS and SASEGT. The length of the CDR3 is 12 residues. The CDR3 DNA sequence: TGTGCCAGCCAGGAGACCCGGGACGAGCAGTACTTC. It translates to CASQETRDEQYF.

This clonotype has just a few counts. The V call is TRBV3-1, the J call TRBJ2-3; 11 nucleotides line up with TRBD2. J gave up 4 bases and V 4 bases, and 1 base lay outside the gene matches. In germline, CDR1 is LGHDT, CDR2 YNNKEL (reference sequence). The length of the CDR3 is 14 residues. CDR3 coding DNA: TGTGCCAGCAGCCTAGCGGGGGGGCCAGATACGCAGTATTTT. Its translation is CASSLAGGPDTQYF.

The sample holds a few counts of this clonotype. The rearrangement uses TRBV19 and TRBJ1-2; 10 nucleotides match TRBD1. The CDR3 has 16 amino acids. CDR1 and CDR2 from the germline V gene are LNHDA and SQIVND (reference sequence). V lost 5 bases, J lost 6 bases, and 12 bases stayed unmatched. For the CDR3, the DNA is TGTGCCAGTAGTCTGGAGACAGGGGGCGCCGGTCATGGCTACACCTTC. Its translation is CASSLETGGAGHGYTF.

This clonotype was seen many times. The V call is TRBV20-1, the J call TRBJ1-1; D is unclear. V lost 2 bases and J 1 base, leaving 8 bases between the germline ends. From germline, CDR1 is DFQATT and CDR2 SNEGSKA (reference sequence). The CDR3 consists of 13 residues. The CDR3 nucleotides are TGCAGTGCTAGATTGGACGCGAACACTGAAGCTTTCTTT. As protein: CSARLDANTEAFF.

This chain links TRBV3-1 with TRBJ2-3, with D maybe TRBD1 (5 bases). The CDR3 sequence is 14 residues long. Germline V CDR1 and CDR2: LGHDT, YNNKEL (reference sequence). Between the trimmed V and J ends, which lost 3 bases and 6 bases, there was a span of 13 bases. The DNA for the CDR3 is TGTGCCAGCAGCCATCCCCACAAGGGGGATACGCAGTATTTT. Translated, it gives CASSHPHKGDTQYF.

CDR3 DNA: TGTGCCAGCAGTCGGGCGAACACCGGGGAGCTGTTTTTT. It is translated as CASSRANTGELFF. The chain has TRBV9 and TRBJ2-2; D unclear. V was pared by 5 bases and J by 0 bases, with 5 bases between. This CDR3 spans 13 amino acids. Germline CDR1 and CDR2: SGDLS and YYNGEE.

The CDR3 here is CASSARLAGSTEQFF. DNA of the CDR3: TGTGCCAGCAGCGCAAGACTAGCGGGGTCGACTGAGCAGTTCTTC. The rearrangement uses TRBV14 and TRBJ2-1; 11 bases map to TRBD2. V trimming: 5 bases; J trimming: 9 bases; junction bases outside the gene matches: 9. Germline lookup yields CDR1 SGHDN and CDR2 FVKESK. There are 15 residues in the CDR3.

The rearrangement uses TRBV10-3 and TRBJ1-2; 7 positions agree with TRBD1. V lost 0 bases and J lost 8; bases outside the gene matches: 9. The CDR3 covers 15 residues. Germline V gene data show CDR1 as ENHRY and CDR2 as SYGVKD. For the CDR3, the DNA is TGTGCCATCAGTGAGTCTGGGACAGTAGGCACCGGCTACACCTTC. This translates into CAISESGTVGTGYTF.

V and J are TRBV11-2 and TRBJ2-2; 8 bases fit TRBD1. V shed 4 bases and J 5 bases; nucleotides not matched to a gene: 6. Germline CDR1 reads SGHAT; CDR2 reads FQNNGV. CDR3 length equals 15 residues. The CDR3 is CASSSRGRYTGELFF. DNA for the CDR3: TGTGCCAGCAGCTCCAGGGGGCGGTATACCGGGGAGCTGTTTTTT. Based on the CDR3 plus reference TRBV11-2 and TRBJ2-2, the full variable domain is EAGVAQSPRYKIIEKRQSVAFWCNPISGHATLYWYQQILGQGPKLLIQFQNNGVVDDSQLPKDRFSAERLKGVDSTLKIQPAKLEDSAVYLCASSSRGRYTGELFFGEGSRLTVL.